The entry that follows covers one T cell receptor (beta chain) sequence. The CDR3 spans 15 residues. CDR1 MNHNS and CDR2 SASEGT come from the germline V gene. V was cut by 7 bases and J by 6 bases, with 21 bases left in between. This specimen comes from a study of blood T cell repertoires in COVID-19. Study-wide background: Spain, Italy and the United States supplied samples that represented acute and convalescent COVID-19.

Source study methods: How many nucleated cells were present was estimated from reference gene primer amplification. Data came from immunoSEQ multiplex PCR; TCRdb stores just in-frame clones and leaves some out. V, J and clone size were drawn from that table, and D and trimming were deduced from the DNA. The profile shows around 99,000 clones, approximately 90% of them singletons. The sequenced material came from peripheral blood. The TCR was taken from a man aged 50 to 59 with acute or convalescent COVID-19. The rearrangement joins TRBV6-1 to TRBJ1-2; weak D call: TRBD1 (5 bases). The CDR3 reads CASTNGGLGVHGYTF. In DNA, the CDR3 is TGTGCCAGCACTAATGGAGGGCTAGGGGTTCATGGCTACACCTTC.